This TCR beta chain is from a study of CD8+CD57+ T cells in acquired aplastic anemia. For the study at large: On average, sorted CD4+ and CD8+ cells gave approximately 3.5 ug of DNA. General study findings and limits: Patients versus controls showed no significant CD8+ Simpson's diversity difference. In common between the patients and the controls were approximately 30 CD8+ CDR3 sequences.

As for this clonotype: Antigen specificity is unknown.

Using genomic DNA as the template, TCR beta VDJ and CDR3 profiling was carried out. MiXCR, run by TCRdb on the reads, gives a single entry per CDR3 protein. The sample yields 250,000 to 350,000 distinct CDR3 sequences, 55% to 60% seen once. V was clipped by 3 bases and J by 4 bases, with 7 bases between them. CDR1 and CDR2 (germline): DFQATT, SNEGSKA (reference sequence). The CDR3 contains 11 residues. The sequencing input was sorted CD4+, CD8+, or CD8+CD57+ T cells (not recorded which) from PBMCs. This chain uses TRBV20-1 with TRBJ2-7; unclear D gene. This TCR was sampled from a human donor with severe aplastic anemia or a healthy control (not recorded which). The CDR3 is CSARSKYEQYF. The CDR3, as DNA: TGCAGTGCTAGGTCAAAGTACGAGCAGTACTTC.